These 18 T cell receptor beta chains were all obtained from the same sample, sequenced in a study of T cell repertoires in cytomegalovirus infection. TCRdb reprocessed the reads with MiXCR, giving one entry per CDR3 protein. In the table there are tens of thousands of distinct CDR3 sequences, 20% to 25% of which are singletons. No cognate antigen is known for these TCRs. The starting material was CD8+ T cells from cultured PBMCs, obtained from culture after CMV antigen stimulation. The receptors originated from a human donor in good health (CMV status not recorded). Some clones in this sample may be carry-over from other donors' samples.

This clonotype was seen a handful of times. The CDR3 protein is CASIFGLAGDSGETQYF. In nucleotides, the CDR3 is TGTGCCAGCATCTTCGGACTAGCGGGGGATTCGGGGGAGACCCAGTACTTC. The rearrangement links TRBV12-3 or TRBV12-4 to TRBJ2-5; 13 bases line up with TRBD2. The ends lost 7 bases at V and 5 bases at J; junction bases unmatched: 13. CDR3 length equals 17 residues.

This clonotype was counted once. A much larger clone sits a single nucleotide away, making a read error possible. Because it lacks the conserved phenylalanine or tryptophan at the end, this CDR3 is likely a read error. The V and J genes are TRBV11-2 and TRBJ2-5; the D gene is possibly TRBD1 (6 bases). Trimming took 1 base from V and 3 from J, leaving 12 bases between them. The germline CDR1 and CDR2 sequences are SGHAT and FQNNGV. The CDR3 runs to 15 residues. The CDR3 here is CASSLGTAGEETQYL. CDR3 coding DNA: TGTGCCAGCAGCTTAGGCACGGCAGGGGAAGAGACCCAGTACTTG.

The rearrangement uses TRBV12-3 or TRBV12-4 and TRBJ1-4, with D possibly matching TRBD1 (5 bases). The CDR3 loop spans 13 amino acids. Trimming removed 6 bases at V and 8 bases at J, with 13 bases between. CDR3 nucleotide sequence: TGTGCCAGCAGGATGGAGGGGTTCGAAAAACTGTTTTTT. It yields the protein CASRMEGFEKLFF.

In this sample, this clonotype turned up a few times. The rearrangement uses TRBV25-1 and TRBJ2-1; perhaps TRBD1 as D (6 bases). The V and J ends lost 2 bases and 4 bases respectively, with 6 bases between them. The CDR3 consists of 13 residues. Germline V CDR1 and CDR2: MGHDK, SYGVNS. The CDR3: CASSEQGYNEQFF. The CDR3 region has the DNA TGTGCCAGCAGTGAACAGGGGTACAATGAGCAGTTCTTC.

The J gene is TRBJ1-6, the V gene TRBV20-1; D gene ambiguous. The germline V and J ends were trimmed by 2 bases and 7 bases, with 12 bases remaining between them. The CDR3 loop spans 14 amino acids. CDR1 and CDR2 from the germline V gene are DFQATT and SNEGSKA (reference sequence). CDR3 sequence: CSARTALGNSPLHF. DNA for the CDR3: TGCAGTGCTAGAACTGCCCTTGGGAATTCACCCCTCCACTTT.

This clonotype turned up a few times. V usage is TRBV5-6 and J usage is TRBJ1-1, with 7 bases identical to TRBD1. The junction had 7 bases not matched to a gene; V was cut back by 4 bases and J by 4 bases. CDR1 is SGHDT and CDR2 is YYEEEE in the germline V gene. This CDR3 contains 14 residues. The CDR3 protein is CASSIRQGSTEAFF. CDR3 DNA sequence: TGTGCCAGCAGCATCCGACAGGGCAGCACTGAAGCTTTCTTT.

The chain carries TRBV12-3 or TRBV12-4 and TRBJ1-1; the D is unclear. The CDR3 covers 11 residues. V was trimmed by 7 bases and J by 11 bases, leaving 14 bases between them. The DNA of the CDR3 is TGTGCCAGCACCTGGGGAAGGCTGGCTTTCTTT. This translates into CASTWGRLAFF.

The J gene is TRBJ1-2, the V gene TRBV6-2 or TRBV6-3; D is unresolved. This CDR3 is built from 16 residues. Per germline, CDR1 MNHEY and CDR2 SVGEGT. V was cut by 4 bases and J by 0 bases, with 15 bases left in between. CDR3 loop: CASSWFRRNSNYGYTF. The CDR3 region has the DNA TGTGCCAGCAGTTGGTTCCGGAGAAACTCTAACTATGGCTACACCTTC.

This clonotype was recorded a few times. CDR3 residues: CASSTRTLGTEAFF. CDR3 in DNA: TGTGCCAGCAGCACCAGGACTCTGGGGACTGAAGCTTTCTTT. This chain links TRBV13 with TRBJ1-1; D unclear. This CDR3 is 14 amino acids long. Germline CDR1 and CDR2: PRHDT and FYEKMQ (reference sequence). Trimming stripped 5 bases from V and 5 bases from J, with 15 bases between.

This clonotype appeared a few times. One end of the junction does not line up with germline, which may come from a read error. This rearrangement joins TRBV6-5 to TRBJ2-5; D is ambiguous. Germline values: CDR1 MNHEY, CDR2 SVGAGI. The CDR3 length is 11 residues. The CDR3 bases are TGTGCCAGTAGTTACTCAGAGACCCAGTACTTC. It specifies CASSYSETQYF.

This clonotype was seen more than once but under ten times. The gene calls are TRBV7-2 and TRBJ1-5, with D hard to call. V lost 7 bases, J lost 0 bases, and 13 bases lay in between. Germline V gene lookup returns CDR1 SGHTA and CDR2 FQGNSA. This CDR3 contains 15 residues. The CDR3 sequence: CASTLTLNSNQPQHF. CDR3 DNA: TGTGCCAGCACTCTGACCCTAAATAGCAATCAGCCCCAGCATTTT.

In this sample, this clonotype turned up a few times. J is TRBJ1-1 and V is TRBV4-1; D is perhaps TRBD1 (6 bases). Germline assignment: CDR1 MGHRA and CDR2 YSYEKL. The V and J ends lost 0 bases and 1 base respectively, with 6 bases between them. There are 14 residues in the CDR3. The CDR3 protein is CASSQETGNTEAFF. The CDR3, as DNA: TGCGCCAGCAGCCAAGAGACAGGGAACACTGAAGCTTTCTTT.

This sequence joins TRBV7-9 and TRBJ2-5; TRBD1 matches at 9 bases. The CDR3 extends over 14 amino acids. Losses at the gene ends were 3 bases for V and 4 bases for J; bases not matched to a gene: 3. From germline, CDR1 is SEHNR and CDR2 FQNEAQ (reference sequence). CDR3 in amino acids: CASSFPGQGETQYF. The CDR3 bases are TGTGCCAGCAGCTTTCCGGGACAGGGAGAGACCCAGTACTTC.

This clonotype was picked up one time. J is TRBJ1-5 and V is TRBV24-1; D call uncertain. The CDR3 sequence is 14 residues long. Per germline, CDR1 KGHDR and CDR2 SFDVKD. Trimming removed 0 bases from V and 7 bases from J, with 9 bases in between. The CDR3 nucleotides are TGTGCCACCAGTGATTTGCCTGTCCCCCAGCCCCAGCATTTT. Translating it yields CATSDLPVPQPQHF.

The genes are TRBV6-6 and TRBJ1-5, with 8 bases that match TRBD1. This CDR3 is built from 14 residues. The junction had 8 bases not matched to a gene; V was cut back by 10 bases and J by 3 bases. Germline CDR1 reads MNHNY; CDR2 reads SVGAGI (reference sequence). The CDR3 DNA reads TGTGCCACCGAGGGACAGGACTTCAATCAGCCCCAGCATTTT. This translates into CATEGQDFNQPQHF.

The chain links TRBV7-2 to TRBJ1-1; possible D gene TRBD1, 5 bases. Trimming shortened V by 3 bases and J by 7 bases, and 9 bases separated the two germline ends. The V gene's germline CDR1 is SGHTA and CDR2 FQGNSA. The CDR3 covers 12 residues. CDR3 region: CASSFAGYEAFF. CDR3 in DNA: TGTGCCAGCAGCTTTGCAGGGTATGAAGCTTTCTTT.

Only a few counts were recorded for this clonotype. The CDR3 sequence is CASSHGTYNEQFF. The CDR3 coding sequence is TGTGCCAGCAGTCATGGGACCTACAATGAGCAGTTCTTC. The genes are TRBV12-3 or TRBV12-4 and TRBJ2-1; D remains unclear. The V end was cut by 5 bases, the J end by 2 bases, with 7 bases between. The CDR3 length is 13 residues.

This chain uses TRBV7-2 with TRBJ2-3, with D tentatively TRBD1 (5 bases). Germline V lookup: CDR1 SGHTA, CDR2 FQGNSA. V shed 0 bases and J shed 5 bases, with 12 bases lying between them. This CDR3 has 15 amino acids. CDR3 in DNA: TGTGCCAGCAGCTTAGCCCAGGGTTGGCGAGATACGCAGTATTTT. Its protein is CASSLAQGWRDTQYF.